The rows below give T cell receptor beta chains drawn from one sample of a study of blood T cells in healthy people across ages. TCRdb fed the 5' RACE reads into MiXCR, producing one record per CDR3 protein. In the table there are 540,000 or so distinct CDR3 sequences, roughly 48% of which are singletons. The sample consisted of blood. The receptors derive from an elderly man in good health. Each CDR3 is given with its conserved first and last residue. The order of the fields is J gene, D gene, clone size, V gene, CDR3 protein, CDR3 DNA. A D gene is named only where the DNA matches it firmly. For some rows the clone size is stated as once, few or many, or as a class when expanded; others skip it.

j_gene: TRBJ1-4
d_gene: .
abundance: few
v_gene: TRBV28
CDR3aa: CASRMTGSGEKLFF
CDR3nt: TGTGCCAGCAGGATGACCGGGTCCGGGGAAAAACTGTTTTTT

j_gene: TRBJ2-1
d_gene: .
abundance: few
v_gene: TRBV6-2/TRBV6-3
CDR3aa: CASSYPNEQFF
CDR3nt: TGTGCCAGCAGTTACCCCAATGAGCAGTTCTTC

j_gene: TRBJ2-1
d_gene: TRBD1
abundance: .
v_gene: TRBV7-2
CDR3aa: CASSLGWTGVINEQFF
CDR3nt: TGTGCCAGCAGCTTAGGGTGGACAGGGGTTATCAATGAGCAGTTCTTC

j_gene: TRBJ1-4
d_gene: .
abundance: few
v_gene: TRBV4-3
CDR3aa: CASSQGPSVGGEKLFF
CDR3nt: TGCGCCAGCAGCCAAGGGCCCTCGGTGGGGGGTGAAAAACTGTTTTTT

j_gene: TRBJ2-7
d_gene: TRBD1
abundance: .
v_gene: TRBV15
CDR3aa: CATSRAGQGYEQYF
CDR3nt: TGTGCCACCAGCAGAGCTGGACAGGGCTATGAGCAGTACTTC

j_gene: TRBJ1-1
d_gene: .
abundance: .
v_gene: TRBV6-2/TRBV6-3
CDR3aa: CASSYGDGRNTEAFF
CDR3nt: TGTGCCAGCAGTTACGGGGATGGAAGAAACACTGAAGCTTTCTTT

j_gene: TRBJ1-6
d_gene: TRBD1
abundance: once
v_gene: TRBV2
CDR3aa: CASLRRGQMNSPLHF
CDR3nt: TGTGCCAGCTTGCGTAGGGGACAGATGAATTCACCCCTCCACTTT

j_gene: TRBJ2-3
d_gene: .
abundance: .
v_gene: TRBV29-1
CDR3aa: CSVVERTDAQYF
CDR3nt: TGCAGCGTTGTGGAGCGCACAGATGCGCAGTATTTT

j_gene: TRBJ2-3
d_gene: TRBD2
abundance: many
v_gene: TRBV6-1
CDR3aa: CASRELAGGRTDTQYF
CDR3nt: TGTGCCAGCAGGGAACTAGCGGGGGGCCGCACAGATACGCAGTATTTT

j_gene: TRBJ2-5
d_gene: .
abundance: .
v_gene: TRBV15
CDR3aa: CATSREGNQETQYF
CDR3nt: TGTGCCACCAGCAGAGAAGGCAACCAAGAGACCCAGTACTTC

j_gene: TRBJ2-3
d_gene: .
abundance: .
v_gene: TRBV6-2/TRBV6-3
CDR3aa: CASSYPDSSTDTRYF
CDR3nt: TGTGCCAGCAGTTACCCGGACTCCAGCACAGATACGCGGTATTTT

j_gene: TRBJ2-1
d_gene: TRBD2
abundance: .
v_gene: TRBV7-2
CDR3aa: CASSSGLAGGGERFF
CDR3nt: TGTGCCAGCAGCTCGGGACTAGCGGGTGGAGGTGAGCGGTTCTTC

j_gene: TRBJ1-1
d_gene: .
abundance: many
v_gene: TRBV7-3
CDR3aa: CASSLTGNTEAFF
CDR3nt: TGTGCCAGCAGCTTAACAGGGAACACTGAAGCTTTCTTT

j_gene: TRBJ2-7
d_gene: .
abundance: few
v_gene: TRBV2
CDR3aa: CASSEVHEQYF
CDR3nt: TGTGCCAGCAGTGAAGTACACGAGCAGTACTTC

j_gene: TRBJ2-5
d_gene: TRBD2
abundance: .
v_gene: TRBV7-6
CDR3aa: CASSSGTSDTETQYF
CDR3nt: TGTGCCAGCAGCTCCGGGACTAGCGATACGGAGACCCAGTACTTC

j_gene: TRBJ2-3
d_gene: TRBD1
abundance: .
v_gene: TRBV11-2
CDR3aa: CASSLKRGLGDTQYF
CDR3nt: TGTGCCAGCAGCTTAAAGAGGGGGCTCGGCGATACGCAGTATTTT

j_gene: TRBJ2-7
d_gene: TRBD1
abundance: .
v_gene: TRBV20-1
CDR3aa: CSATGQGADEQYF
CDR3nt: TGCAGTGCTACTGGACAGGGCGCGGATGAGCAGTACTTC

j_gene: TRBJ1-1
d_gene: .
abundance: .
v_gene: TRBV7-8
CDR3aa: CASSWGQTNTEAFF
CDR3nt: TGTGCCAGCAGCTGGGGACAAACCAACACTGAAGCTTTCTTT

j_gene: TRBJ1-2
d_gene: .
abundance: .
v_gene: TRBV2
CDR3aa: CAGKVSYYGYTF
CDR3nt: TGTGCCGGCAAGGTCAGCTACTATGGCTACACCTTC

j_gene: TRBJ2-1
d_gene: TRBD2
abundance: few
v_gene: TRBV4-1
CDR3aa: CASRQGLAGSYNGQFF
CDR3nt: TGCGCCAGCAGGCAAGGATTAGCGGGATCCTACAATGGGCAGTTCTTC

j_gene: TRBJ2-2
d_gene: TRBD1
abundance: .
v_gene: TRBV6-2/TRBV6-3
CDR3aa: CASRTGVVTGELFF
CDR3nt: TGTGCCAGCAGGACAGGGGTAGTCACCGGGGAGCTGTTTTTT

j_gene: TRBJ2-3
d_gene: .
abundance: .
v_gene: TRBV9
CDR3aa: CASSGPVSGSGYTQYF
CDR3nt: TGTGCCAGCAGCGGCCCGGTGAGCGGGTCAGGATATACGCAGTATTTT

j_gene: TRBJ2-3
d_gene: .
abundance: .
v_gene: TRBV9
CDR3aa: CASSAFSGQAADTQYF
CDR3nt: TGTGCCAGCAGCGCGTTCTCGGGGCAGGCCGCAGATACGCAGTATTTT